What follows describes a single TCR beta chain. The sample comes from a study of blood T cell repertoires in COVID-19. Study in general: The origin of the acute and convalescent COVID-19 samples was the United States, Italy and Spain. The cDNA or gDNA used as material had been derived from T cells, B-cell-depleted T cells, or PBMCs.

Per the germline V gene, CDR1 is SGHDT and CDR2 is YYEEEE. V was shortened by 1 base and J by 8 bases, with 12 bases between the two germline ends. The CDR3 runs 13 residues. Authors' analysis steps: Amplification of reference gene primers provided the estimated nucleated cell counts. Data came from immunoSEQ multiplex PCR; TCRdb stores just in-frame clones and leaves some out. V, J and clone size are those of that table, while D and trimming were read from the DNA. The data hold some 70,000 clones, with around 86% observed a single time. This chain joins TRBV5-6 and TRBJ1-2; D might be TRBD1 (5 bases). This sequence originates from a woman aged 55-69 years with acute or convalescent COVID-19. Sequenced sample: peripheral blood. In DNA, the CDR3 is TGTGCCAGCAGCTTGTCCAGGGCTGGAGGCTACACCTTC. As protein: CASSLSRAGGYTF. The variable domain in full, with the rest retrieved from reference TRBV5-6 and TRBJ1-2, is DAGVTQSPTHLIKTRGQQVTLRCSPKSGHDTVSWYQQALGQGPQFIFQYYEEEERQRGNFPDRFSGHQFPNYSSELNVNALLLGDSALYLCASSLSRAGGYTFGSGTRLTVV.